The 31 T cell receptor beta chains below all came from one sample that was sequenced in a study of T cell responses to AZD1222 COVID-19 vaccine. Repertoires were generated with immunoSEQ multiplex PCR, while TCRdb's copy carries only in-frame clones and drops some. The table records roughly 150,000 clones, roughly 90% of them present only once. The starting material was peripheral blood, obtained 28 days after the second AZD1222 dose. These receptors originate from an adult who received the AZD1222 COVID-19 vaccine.

This chain uses TRBV6-5 with TRBJ1-6; unclear D gene. Trimming took off 0 bases at V and 13 bases at J, with 13 bases between the two ends. Looked up from germline, CDR1 is MNHEY and CDR2 is SVGAGI. The CDR3 runs to 14 residues. The CDR3 reads CASSYSIVEGPLHF. CDR3 sequence (DNA): TGTGCCAGCAGTTACTCGATAGTTGAGGGCCCCCTCCACTTT.

The chain has TRBV14 and TRBJ1-3, with a tentative D call TRBD1 (5 bases). The length of the CDR3 is 16 residues. The germline V gene encodes CDR1 SGHDN and CDR2 FVKESK. Between the trimmed V and J ends, which lost 4 bases and 0 bases, there was a span of 13 bases. For the CDR3, the DNA is TGTGCCAGCAGCCCTACCGGCAGGGTCTCTGGAAACACCATATATTTT. Amino acids: CASSPTGRVSGNTIYF.

V and J are TRBV18 and TRBJ1-4; D unresolved. The germline V gene encodes CDR1 KGHSH and CDR2 LQKENI. Trimming took off 5 bases at V and 0 bases at J, with 4 bases between the two ends. The CDR3 has 13 residues. In DNA form, the CDR3 reads TGTGCCAGCTCATTTGCAACTAATGAAAAACTGTTTTTT. Translated: CASSFATNEKLFF. Looking up the rest from reference TRBV18 and TRBJ1-4 gives the full variable domain: NAGVMQNPRHLVRRRGQEARLRCSPMKGHSHVYWYRQLPEEGLKFMVYLQKENIIDESGMPKERFSAEFPKEGPSILRIQQVVRGDSAAYFCASSFATNEKLFFGSGTQLSVL.

The chain couples TRBV19 to TRBJ1-4; 7 bases fit TRBD1. Per the germline V gene, CDR1 is LNHDA and CDR2 is SQIVND (reference sequence). The CDR3 runs to 15 residues. Trimming removed 6 bases from V and 5 bases from J; junction bases left unmatched: 9. For the CDR3, the DNA is TGTGCCAGTAGGAGGGACAGAAGCATAAATGAAAAACTGTTTTTT. Translated, it gives CASRRDRSINEKLFF.

The chain carries TRBV11-2 and TRBJ1-6, with D unresolved. This CDR3 comprises 14 residues. The V end lost 0 bases, the J end lost 7 bases, and 7 bases lay between the germline ends. From germline, CDR1 is SGHAT and CDR2 FQNNGV. The chain's CDR3 is CASSLDRINSPLHF. The CDR3 nucleotides are TGTGCCAGCAGCTTAGACAGGATCAATTCACCCCTCCACTTT.

The V gene is TRBV30, the J gene TRBJ1-2; TRBD1 matches 9 bases. The CDR3 loop spans 14 amino acids. Trimming took 1 base from V and 7 from J; bases not matched to a gene: 7. Germline lookup yields CDR1 GTSNPN and CDR2 SVGIG (reference sequence). The CDR3 spells CAWSGPGQGSGYTF. The CDR3 nucleotides are TGTGCCTGGAGTGGACCGGGACAGGGATCTGGCTACACCTTC.

For the CDR3, the DNA is TGTGCCAGTAGTATAGATCTTGCGGGGGGCTCTTATAGGACAGATACGCAGTATTTT. Translated: CASSIDLAGGSYRTDTQYF. The J gene is TRBJ2-3, the V gene TRBV19; 8 bases map to TRBD2. The V segment lost 0 bases and the J segment 3 bases; nucleotides outside the gene matches: 14. The CDR3 spans 19 residues. In germline, CDR1 is LNHDA, CDR2 SQIVND (reference sequence).

This chain's CDR3 is CASSRDNYEQYF. CDR3 nucleotide sequence: TGTGCCAGCAGCCGGGACAACTACGAGCAGTACTTC. The V gene is TRBV7-2, the J gene TRBJ2-7; possible D gene TRBD1, 6 bases. There are 12 residues in the CDR3. The germline gives CDR1 SGHTA, CDR2 FQGNSA. Trimming pared 5 bases from V and 3 bases from J, leaving 8 bases between.

The chain combines TRBV6-6 with TRBJ2-1; TRBD1 might be the D (6 bases). The germline V and J ends were trimmed by 1 base and 3 bases, with 10 bases remaining between them. Per germline, CDR1 MNHNY and CDR2 SVGAGI (reference sequence). The CDR3 is 15 residues long. Here the CDR3 reads CASSYLQGLYNEQFF. CDR3 in DNA: TGTGCCAGCAGTTACTTACAGGGCCTCTACAATGAGCAGTTCTTC.

The genes are TRBV28 and TRBJ1-1; possibly TRBD1 for D (5 bases). The CDR3 has 14 residues. Germline values: CDR1 MDHEN, CDR2 SYDVKM. Trimming pared 6 bases from V and 5 bases from J, leaving 16 bases between. CDR3 region: CASRNSGTVTEAFF. DNA of the CDR3: TGTGCCAGCAGAAACTCCGGGACGGTGACTGAAGCTTTCTTT.

The chain couples TRBV30 to TRBJ1-1; maybe TRBD1 (6 bases). The germline gives CDR1 GTSNPN, CDR2 SVGIG (reference sequence). This CDR3 has 14 residues. V shed 4 bases and J shed 6 bases, with 18 bases lying between them. CDR3 region: CAWIRTGGTPEAFF. The CDR3 DNA is TGTGCCTGGATCCGAACCGGAGGGACACCTGAAGCTTTCTTT.

The rearrangement joins TRBV4-2 to TRBJ2-3; 8 bases are shared with TRBD2. V shed 0 bases, J shed 4 bases, and the junction held 9 bases outside the gene matches. The germline V gene encodes CDR1 LGHNA and CDR2 YNFKEQ. The CDR3 spans 17 residues. The CDR3 spells CASSQDTLAGTPDTQYF. For the CDR3, the DNA is TGTGCCAGCAGCCAAGACACTCTAGCGGGCACCCCAGATACGCAGTATTTT.

This clone was seen a handful of times. This specimen includes other DNA sequences encoding the same CDR3. V and J are TRBV24-1 and TRBJ1-1; D ambiguous. Per germline, CDR1 KGHDR and CDR2 SFDVKD. The CDR3 contains 12 residues. V was shortened by 7 bases and J by 1 base, with 6 bases between the two germline ends. CDR3 nucleotides: TGTGCCACCAGCACAGAGAACACTGAAGCTTTCTTT. Translating gives CATSTENTEAFF.

This chain links TRBV7-8 with TRBJ1-1, with 7 bases identical to TRBD1. CDR1 SGHVS and CDR2 FQNEAQ come from the germline V gene. J was trimmed by 7 bases and V by 4 bases; bases with no gene match: 3. The CDR3 consists of 12 residues. CDR3 protein: CASSSGQIEAFF. The DNA for the CDR3 is TGTGCCAGCAGCTCGGGACAGATTGAAGCTTTCTTT.

V gene TRBV4-2 combines with J gene TRBJ1-4, with TRBD1 matching 11 bases. The CDR3 sequence is 16 residues long. Per germline, CDR1 LGHNA and CDR2 YNFKEQ. The V and J ends lost 4 bases and 8 bases, in that order; junction bases with no gene match: 9. The CDR3 region has the DNA TGTGCCAGCAGCCCCCGGGACAGGGGGATCGGAGAAAAACTGTTTTTT. This codes for CASSPRDRGIGEKLFF.

The CDR3 DNA sequence: TGTGCCAGCGGGACAGGGAAAGGGGAGCTGTTTTTT. Amino acid sequence: CASGTGKGELFF. The chain links TRBV9 to TRBJ2-2; 9 bases map to TRBD1. With 7 bases clipped from V and 8 bases from J, the junction kept 3 bases outside the gene matches. The germline gives CDR1 SGDLS, CDR2 YYNGEE. This CDR3 is 12 amino acids long. Filled out from reference TRBV9 and TRBJ2-2, the complete variable domain reads DSGVTQTPKHLITATGQRVTLRCSPRSGDLSVYWYQQSLDQGLQFLIQYYNGEERAKGNILERFSAQQFPDLHSELNLSSLELGDSALYFCASGTGKGELFFGEGSRLTVL.

This rearrangement joins TRBV5-1 to TRBJ1-5, with a tentative D call TRBD1 (5 bases). CDR1 SGHRS and CDR2 YFSETQ come from the germline V gene. V lost 0 bases and J lost 4, with 11 bases in between. CDR3 size: 15 residues. For the CDR3, the DNA is TGCGCCAGCAGCTTGGAGGCGGGGGGAAATCAGCCCCAGCATTTT. Its protein is CASSLEAGGNQPQHF.

The J gene is TRBJ1-2, the V gene TRBV19; TRBD1 matches 7 bases. Germline trimming cut 5 bases from V and 8 bases from J; bases unmatched to any gene: 8. The CDR3 totals 13 residues. The V gene's germline CDR1 is LNHDA and CDR2 SQIVND (reference sequence). Here the CDR3 DNA reads TGTGCCAGTAGTTTCGGGACAGTCTACGGCTACACCTTC. This sequence encodes CASSFGTVYGYTF. Full variable domain (outside the CDR3, taken from reference TRBV19 and TRBJ1-2): DGGITQSPKYLFRKEGQNVTLSCEQNLNHDAMYWYRQDPGQGLRLIYYSQIVNDFQKGDIAEGYSVSREKKESFPLTVTSAQKNPTAFYLCASSFGTVYGYTFGSGTRLTVV.

The V gene is TRBV5-1, the J gene TRBJ1-1; D perhaps matches TRBD1 (5 bases). The CDR3 is made up of 16 amino acids. Per germline, CDR1 SGHRS and CDR2 YFSETQ. Deletions cut 2 bases from V and 1 base from J, with 15 bases between. CDR3 sequence: CASSLTSGTSNTEAFF. The DNA of the CDR3 is TGCGCCAGCAGCTTAACGTCGGGGACCTCGAACACTGAAGCTTTCTTT.

The chain employs TRBV24-1 and TRBJ1-2; D uncertain. Germline CDR1 is KGHDR and CDR2 is SFDVKD. The CDR3 runs to 13 residues. Trimming shortened V by 4 bases and J by 8 bases, and 13 bases separated the two germline ends. The CDR3 DNA reads as TGTGCCACCAGTGACATACGGGAGTTGGGCTACACCTTC. Protein sequence: CATSDIRELGYTF.

V gene TRBV5-1 combines with J gene TRBJ1-5; tentatively, D is TRBD1 (6 bases). V was trimmed by 0 bases and J by 6 bases, leaving 10 bases between them. Germline loops: CDR1 SGHRS, CDR2 YFSETQ. The CDR3 contains 14 residues. Here the CDR3 DNA reads TGCGCCAGCAGCTTGGGGGGGGCGCTTCAGCCCCAGCATTTT. Amino acids: CASSLGGALQPQHF.

The CDR3 loop is CASSEGDSSYEQYV. In DNA, the CDR3 is TGTGCCAGCAGTGAAGGGGACAGCTCCTACGAGCAGTACGTC. V is TRBV6-1 and J is TRBJ2-7; 7 bases agree with TRBD1. The CDR3 runs 14 residues. J lost 0 bases, V lost 1 base, and 0 bases had no gene match. Looked up from germline, CDR1 is MNHNS and CDR2 is SASEGT.

The V and J genes are TRBV12-5 and TRBJ2-1; D remains unclear. V lost 5 bases, J lost 6 bases, and 11 bases lay in between. The CDR3 runs to 13 residues. CDR1 and CDR2 from the germline V gene are LGHNT and FRNRAP. CDR3 in amino acids: CASGVARINEQFF. The CDR3 region has the DNA TGTGCTAGTGGTGTTGCGCGGATCAATGAGCAGTTCTTC.

The rearrangement joins TRBV9 to TRBJ1-2; possible D gene TRBD1, 5 bases. Germline V gives CDR1 SGDLS, CDR2 YYNGEE. The CDR3 extends over 15 amino acids. V lost 3 bases and J lost 4, with 16 bases in between. CDR3 sequence reads: CASSEGRHGSYGYTF. CDR3 bases: TGTGCCAGCAGCGAGGGGAGGCATGGGAGCTATGGCTACACCTTC.

The rearrangement links TRBV9 to TRBJ2-7; 10 bases map to TRBD1. CDR3 length: 15 amino acids. V dropped 3 bases and J dropped 1; count of bases not matched to a gene: 4. Germline CDR1 reads SGDLS; CDR2 reads YYNGEE. The CDR3 region is CASSEGTGASYEQYF. In nucleotides, the CDR3 is TGTGCCAGCAGCGAAGGGACAGGGGCGTCCTACGAGCAGTACTTC.

This clone came up a few times. V and J are TRBV20-1 and TRBJ1-2; no clear D. V lost 3 bases to trimming and J lost 4 bases, with 6 bases between them. Germline CDR1 DFQATT, CDR2 SNEGSKA (reference sequence). This CDR3 spans 11 amino acids. The CDR3 DNA follows: TGCAGTGCTAGGACACTCTATGGCTACACCTTC. Translating gives CSARTLYGYTF.

The V call is TRBV15, the J call TRBJ2-7; D gene uncertain. The CDR3 consists of 15 residues. The V end was cut by 1 base, the J end by 3 bases, with 13 bases between. Germline V gene sequence: CDR1 LNHNV, CDR2 YYDKDF (reference sequence). The chain's CDR3 is CATSRVVSANYEQYF. The CDR3 nucleotides read TGTGCCACCAGCAGAGTGGTGAGCGCCAACTACGAGCAGTACTTC.

The chain couples TRBV18 to TRBJ1-5; possibly TRBD1 for D (5 bases). CDR3 length: 15 residues. Trimming left V 3 bases short and J 0 bases short, with 9 bases between. The germline CDR1 and CDR2 sequences are KGHSH and LQKENI. The CDR3 DNA sequence: TGTGCCAGCTCACCCCAGAGGGGTAGCAATCAGCCCCAGCATTTT. Protein product: CASSPQRGSNQPQHF. Looking up the rest from reference TRBV18 and TRBJ1-5 gives the full variable domain: NAGVMQNPRHLVRRRGQEARLRCSPMKGHSHVYWYRQLPEEGLKFMVYLQKENIIDESGMPKERFSAEFPKEGPSILRIQQVVRGDSAAYFCASSPQRGSNQPQHFGDGTRLSIL.

This chain connects TRBV27 to TRBJ2-7; D gene ambiguous. The ends were cut back, 4 bases at V and 4 bases at J, with 5 bases in the middle. From germline, CDR1 is MNHEY and CDR2 SMNVEV (reference sequence). The CDR3 covers 11 residues. For the CDR3, the DNA is TGTGCCAGCAGTTACAGTTACGAGCAGTACGTC. As protein: CASSYSYEQYV.

The count of this clone is one. The CDR3 loop is CATSRDSADYGYTF. Here the CDR3 DNA reads TGTGCCACCAGCAGAGATTCGGCAGACTATGGCTACACCTTC. This chain links TRBV15 with TRBJ1-2; unclear D gene. CDR3 length equals 14 residues. Germline V CDR1 and CDR2: LNHNV, YYDKDF (reference sequence). V gave up 0 bases and J gave up 3 bases, with 8 bases separating them.

This chain connects TRBV11-2 to TRBJ1-3; the D is unclear. The V gene lost 5 bases and the J gene lost 4 bases, with 18 bases spanning the gap. Germline-derived CDR1 and CDR2 are SGHAT and FQNNGV. This CDR3 contains 16 residues. The CDR3 region has the DNA TGTGCCAGCAGCCCCCGACAAGATCTTACGGGAAACACCATATATTTT. As protein: CASSPRQDLTGNTIYF.